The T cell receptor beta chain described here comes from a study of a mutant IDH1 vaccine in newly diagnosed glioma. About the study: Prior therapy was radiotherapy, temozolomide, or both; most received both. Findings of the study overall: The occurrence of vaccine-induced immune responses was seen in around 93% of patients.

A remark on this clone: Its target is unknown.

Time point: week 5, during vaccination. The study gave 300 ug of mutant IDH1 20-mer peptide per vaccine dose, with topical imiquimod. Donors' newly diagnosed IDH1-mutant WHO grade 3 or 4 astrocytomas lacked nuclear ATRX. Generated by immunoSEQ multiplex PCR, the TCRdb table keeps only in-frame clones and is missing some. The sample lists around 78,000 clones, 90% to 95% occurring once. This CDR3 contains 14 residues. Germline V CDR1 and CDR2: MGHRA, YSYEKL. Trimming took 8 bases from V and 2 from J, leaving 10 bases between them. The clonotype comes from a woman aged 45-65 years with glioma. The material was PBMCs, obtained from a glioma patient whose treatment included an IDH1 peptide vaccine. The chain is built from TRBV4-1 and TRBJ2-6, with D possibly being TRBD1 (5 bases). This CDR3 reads CASDKGAGANVLTF. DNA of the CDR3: TGCGCCAGCGACAAAGGGGCTGGGGCCAACGTCCTGACTTTC.